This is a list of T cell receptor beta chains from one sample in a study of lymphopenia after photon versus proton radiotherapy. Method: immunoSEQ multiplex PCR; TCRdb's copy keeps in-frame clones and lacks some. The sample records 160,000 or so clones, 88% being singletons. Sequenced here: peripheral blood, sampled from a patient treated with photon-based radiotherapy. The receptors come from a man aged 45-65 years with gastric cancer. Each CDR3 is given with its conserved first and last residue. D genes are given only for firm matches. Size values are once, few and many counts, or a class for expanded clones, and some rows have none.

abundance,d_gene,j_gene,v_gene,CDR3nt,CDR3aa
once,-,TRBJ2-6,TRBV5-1,TGCGCCAGCAGCTTGGGAAGGGGAGCTGGGGCCAACGTCCTGACTTTC,CASSLGRGAGANVLTF
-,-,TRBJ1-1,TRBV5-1,TGCGCCAGCAGCTCAGGGATTTCAGCTTTCTTT,CASSSGISAFF
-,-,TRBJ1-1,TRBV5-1,TGCGCCAGCAGCTTCTCAGACAAGATGAACACTGAAGCTTTCTTT,CASSFSDKMNTEAFF
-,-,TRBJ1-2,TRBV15,TGTGCCACCAGCAGAGATCCCAGCTTTTATGGCTACACCTTC,CATSRDPSFYGYTF
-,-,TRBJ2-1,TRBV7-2,TGTGCCAGCAGCCCCACCGGGACCAGAGGCCATGAGCAGTTCTTC,CASSPTGTRGHEQFF
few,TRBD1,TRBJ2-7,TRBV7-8,TGTGCCAGCAGCCCCTCGGGACAGGGGTCGGTTACCTACGAGCAGTACTTC,CASSPSGQGSVTYEQYF
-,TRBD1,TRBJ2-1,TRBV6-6,TGTGCCAGCAGTTCCCGGGACAGGGGGGCCTACAATGAGCAGTTCTTC,CASSSRDRGAYNEQFF
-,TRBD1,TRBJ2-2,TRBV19,TGTGCCAGTAGTCGGACAGGGAGCCATACCGGGGAGCTGTTTTTT,CASSRTGSHTGELFF
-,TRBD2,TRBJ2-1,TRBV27,TGTGCCAGCAGTTTCCGGACTAGCGGTCTAAGGGAGCAGTTCTTC,CASSFRTSGLREQFF
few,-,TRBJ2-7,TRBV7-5,TGTGTCAGAAGTTCACCCCCAGGAGGAGGGTCCTACGAGCAGTACTTC,CVRSSPPGGGSYEQYF
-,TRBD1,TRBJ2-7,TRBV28,TGTGCCAGCACACGGACCGGGACAGGGAGCTACGAGCAGTACTTC,CASTRTGTGSYEQYF
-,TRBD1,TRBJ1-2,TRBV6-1,TGTGCCAGCAGTGGTCAGGGGGCGGATGGCTACACCTTC,CASSGQGADGYTF
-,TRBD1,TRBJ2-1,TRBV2,TGTGCCAGCAGGAATTCCCTAGGAGGTGCCGGGACAGGAGGCAATGAGCAGTTCTTC,CASRNSLGGAGTGGNEQFF
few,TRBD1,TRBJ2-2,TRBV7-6,TGTGCCAGCAGCAAGCAACAGGGGTCGGCCACCGGGGAGCTGTTTTTT,CASSKQQGSATGELFF
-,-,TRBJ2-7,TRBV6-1,TGTGCCAGCCCATCTTACTCCTACGAGCAGTACTTC,CASPSYSYEQYF
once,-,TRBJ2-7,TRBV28,TGTGCCAGCAGTTTTCGTGCCTCAGACTACGAGCAGTACTTC,CASSFRASDYEQYF
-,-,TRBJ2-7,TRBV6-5,TGTGCCAGCCGGGACCGCGGATCCTACGAGCAGTACTTC,CASRDRGSYEQYF
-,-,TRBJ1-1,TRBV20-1,TGCAGTGCTAGAGGCCAAAGGGGGGCTTTCTTT,CSARGQRGAFF
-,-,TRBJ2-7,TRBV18,TGTGCCAGCTCACCGAACAGGGTTCCCTACGAGCAGTACTTC,CASSPNRVPYEQYF
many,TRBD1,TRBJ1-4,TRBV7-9,TGTGCCAGCAGCTTAGGGCAGGGGGCTTGGGAAAAACTGTTTTTT,CASSLGQGAWEKLFF
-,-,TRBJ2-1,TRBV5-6,TGTGCCAGCAGCTTCGGAGCAAACAATGAGCAGTTCTTC,CASSFGANNEQFF
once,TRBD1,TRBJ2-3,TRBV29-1,TGCAGCGCGACAGGGGCAACTGGCACAGATACGCAGTATTTT,CSATGATGTDTQYF
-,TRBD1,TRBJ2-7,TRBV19,TGTGCCAGTAGTTCCCGGGGACAGCCGAGATCCTACGAGCAGTACTTC,CASSSRGQPRSYEQYF
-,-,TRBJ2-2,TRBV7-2,TGTGCCAGCAGCTTCGCCTATCCCCTTAACACCGGGGAGCTGTTTTTT,CASSFAYPLNTGELFF
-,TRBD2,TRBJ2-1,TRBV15,TGTGCCACCAGCAGAGAGGCGGGACTAGCGGGACCGAGCTCCTACAATGAGCAGTTCTTC,CATSREAGLAGPSSYNEQFF
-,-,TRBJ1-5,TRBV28,TGTGCCAGCAGTTTATACCAGGAGAGCAATCAGCCCCAGCATTTT,CASSLYQESNQPQHF
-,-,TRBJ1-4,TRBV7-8,TGTGCCAGCAGCCTAAAGTATACAGCTTTGGATGAAAAACTGTTTTTT,CASSLKYTALDEKLFF
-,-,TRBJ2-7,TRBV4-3,TGCGCCAGCAGCCAGACAAAGGCAGGGATGTACGAGCAGTACTTC,CASSQTKAGMYEQYF
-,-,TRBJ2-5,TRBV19,TGTGCCAGTATCCAAACCCATGGGTGGCAGGGTCTAGAGACCCAGTACTTC,CASIQTHGWQGLETQYF
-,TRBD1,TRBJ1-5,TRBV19,TGTGCCAGTAGTATGGGGACAGCCGTCAATCAGCCCCAGCATTTT,CASSMGTAVNQPQHF
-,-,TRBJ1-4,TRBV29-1,TGCAGCGTTGAGTGGACTCCTAATGAAAAACTGTTTTTT,CSVEWTPNEKLFF
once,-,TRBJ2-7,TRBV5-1,TGCGCCAGCAGCACCGGCTTAGGACTCGAGCAGTACTTC,CASSTGLGLEQYF
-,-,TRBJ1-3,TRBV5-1,TGCGCCAGCAGCTTGTTAGGGGAGACTGGAAACACCATATATTTT,CASSLLGETGNTIYF
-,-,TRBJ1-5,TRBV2,TGTGCCAGCAGTGAGGTTAATAGCAATCAGCCCCAGCATTTT,CASSEVNSNQPQHF
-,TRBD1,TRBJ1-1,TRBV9,TGTGCCAGCAGCCTCGGGACAGGGGAACGCGAAGCTTTCTTT,CASSLGTGEREAFF
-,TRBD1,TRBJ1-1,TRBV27,TGTGCCAGCCGAACAGGGGGGAACACTGAAGCTTTCTTT,CASRTGGNTEAFF
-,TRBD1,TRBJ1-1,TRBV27,TGTGCCAGCAGCAATCAGGGGGCGCGACCCACGAACACTGAAGCTTTCTTT,CASSNQGARPTNTEAFF
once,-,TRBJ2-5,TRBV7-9,TGTGCCAGCAGCTTAGACAGGTCCCAAGAGACCCAGTACTTC,CASSLDRSQETQYF
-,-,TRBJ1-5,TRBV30,TGTGCCTGGAGCCGACAGAACAATCAGCCCCAGCATTTT,CAWSRQNNQPQHF
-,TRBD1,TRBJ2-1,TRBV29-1,TGCAGCGCGTCGGGACAGGGGGACTACAATGAGCAGTTCTTC,CSASGQGDYNEQFF
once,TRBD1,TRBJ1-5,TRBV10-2,TGCGCCAGCAGGGCCCTGACAGGGGGGAGCAATCAGCCCCAGCATTTT,CASRALTGGSNQPQHF
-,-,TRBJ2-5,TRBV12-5,TGTGCTAGTGGTTGGGACTTTGAGACCCAGTACTTC,CASGWDFETQYF
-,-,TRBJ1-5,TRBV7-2,TGTGCCAGCAGCTTATCGCAAGGCTTACAGCCCCAGCATTTT,CASSLSQGLQPQHF
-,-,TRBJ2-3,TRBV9,TGTGCCAGCAGCGTGGCTTTGCGGACTAGCACAGATACGCAGTATTTT,CASSVALRTSTDTQYF
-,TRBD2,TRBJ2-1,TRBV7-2,TGTGCCAGCAGCTTGGGGCTAGCGGGAGTAGATGAGCAGTTCTTC,CASSLGLAGVDEQFF
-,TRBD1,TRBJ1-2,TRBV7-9,TGTGCCAGCAGCTACGGACAGGGCCCTTATGGCTACACCTTC,CASSYGQGPYGYTF
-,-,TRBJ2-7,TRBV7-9,TGTGCCAGCAGCTCGCCCATGATGTCCCCCTACGAGCAGTACTTC,CASSSPMMSPYEQYF
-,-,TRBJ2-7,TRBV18,TGTGCCAGCTCCCTAGCTTTGGACAACGAGCAGTACTTC,CASSLALDNEQYF
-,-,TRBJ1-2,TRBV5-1,TGCGCCAGCAGCTTGGTTAGGGGGAATGGCTACACCTTC,CASSLVRGNGYTF
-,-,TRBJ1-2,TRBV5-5,TGTGCCAGCAGCGCCCTCACCGGGGGTAACTATGGCTACACCTTC,CASSALTGGNYGYTF
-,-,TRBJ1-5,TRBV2,TGTGCCAGCAGTGAAGTTCTCACAGATTATCAGCCCCAGCATTTT,CASSEVLTDYQPQHF
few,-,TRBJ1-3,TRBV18,TGTGCCAGCTCACCACAAGGGTCCGGAAACACCATATATTTT,CASSPQGSGNTIYF
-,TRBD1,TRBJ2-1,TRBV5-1,TGCGCCAGCAGCTTTAGTCCCGGGACAGGGGACAATGAGCAGTTCTTC,CASSFSPGTGDNEQFF